This TCR delta chain was documented in a study of γδ T cells in repeated Plasmodium falciparum infection (dated by TCRdb to the early 2020s). The study in broad terms: In the natural-infection arm, Malian children exposed to intense seasonal malaria transmission were enrolled and compared against age and gender matched Australian children. Several malaria-naive U.S. adults underwent four controlled human malaria infections by bites from P. falciparum NF54-infected Anopheles stephensi mosquitoes over approximately 600 days. Samples from controlled-infection subjects were taken at baseline, just before selected infections, and 21 days after each infection. Malian gammadelta TCR repertoires were analysed cross-sectionally during no-transmission periods and were analysed longitudinally across acute febrile malaria episodes. In the study, the shaping of the human gammadelta T cell repertoire by repeated Plasmodium falciparum infection was examined using natural infection in Mali and controlled human malaria infection. General study outcomes and caveats: Generalizability was limited because the Malian cohort was drawn from a small rural village of predominantly one ethnic group. Repeated controlled infections appeared to drive waves of new clonotype selection in Vdelta2-negative, largely Vdelta1+, gammadelta TCR repertoires. Compared with the repertoires of Australian children, the Vdelta2-negative gammadelta TCR repertoires of Malian children appeared more clonally expanded, less diverse and less shared. The controlled-infection cohort was small, limiting analysis of inter-individual variability in gammadelta T cell responses. A highly stable polyclonal repertoire over time and infection, with many inter-individual overlapping TCRgamma sequences, was shown by Vgamma9/Vdelta2+ TCR repertoires.

For bulk TCR repertoire analysis, Vgamma9/Vdelta2+ and Vdelta2-negative gammadelta T cell populations were flow-sorted out of peripheral blood mononuclear cells. The germline V gene specifies TSWWSYY as CDR1 and QGS as CDR2. The CDR3 goes from the cysteine to the phenylalanine over 23 residues. The read is trimmed to its CDR3 DNA, 69 bases read in frame from base 1. The library was obtained by multiplex PCR. Instrument used: Illumina MiSeq. Every sorted gammadelta T cell sample had both its TCR gamma (TRG) and TCR delta (TRD) chains sequenced. The paper's processing steps were these. Clonotype tree plots, accumulated frequency of the top 20 clonotypes, diversity index (DI) and D75 metrics were included in the repertoire analyses. TCRdb recomputed clones from the public reads with CATT; identical DNA rows were then combined. Here the V and J calls rest on TCRdb's processing, not on the authors' analysis. The sample table records 90,000 to 95,000 delta-chain clones; roughly 0.9% of these occur just once. The ten largest clones add up to around a tenth of the sample.

This clone was seen only a few times. This receptor's antigen is unknown. With a far larger clone one base away, a read error is the likely cause. Other DNA sequences of this sample code for an identical CDR3. This TCR was recovered from a pool of human donors (malaria-infected and uninfected, not separated). The sequenced sample consisted of gamma-delta T cells from blood. Recombination connected TRDV1 to TRDJ1; 9 central bases correspond to TRDD3. The CDR3 protein is CALGEHRNLRRNWGNPWTDKLIF. The DNA is as follows: TGTGCTCTTGGGGAACACAGGAACCTACGCCGTAACTGGGGGAACCCGTGGACCGACAAACTCATCTTT.